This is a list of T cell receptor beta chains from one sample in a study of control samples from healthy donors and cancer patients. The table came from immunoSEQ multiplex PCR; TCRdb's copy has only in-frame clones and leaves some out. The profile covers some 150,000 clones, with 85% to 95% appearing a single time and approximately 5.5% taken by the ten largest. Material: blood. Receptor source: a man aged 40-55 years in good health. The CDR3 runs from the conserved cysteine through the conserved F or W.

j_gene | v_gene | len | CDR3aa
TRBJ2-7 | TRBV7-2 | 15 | CASSLEGRRHYEQYF
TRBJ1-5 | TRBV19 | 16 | CASSIDERPMYQPQHF
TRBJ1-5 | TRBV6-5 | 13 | CAGSRVSNQPQHF
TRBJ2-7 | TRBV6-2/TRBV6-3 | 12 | CASSYPSYEQYF
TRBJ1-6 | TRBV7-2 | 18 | CASSLVQGTPTNNSPLHF
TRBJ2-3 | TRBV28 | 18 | CASSLGTSVGGFTDTQYF
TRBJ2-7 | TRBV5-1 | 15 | CASSLAGTPPYEQYF
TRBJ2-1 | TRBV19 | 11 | CASSQGVGRFF
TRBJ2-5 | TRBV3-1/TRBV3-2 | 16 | CASSRRRTAGQETQYF
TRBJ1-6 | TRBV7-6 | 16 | CASSLAYGDGLSPLHF